Listed below are T cell receptor beta chains from one sample, sequenced in a study of blood T cell repertoires in COVID-19. Clones were sequenced by immunoSEQ multiplex PCR, and TCRdb holds only the in-frame ones, with some missing. This sample has about 310,000 clones, with roughly 89% found just once. Sample: PBMCs or T cells enriched from blood (not recorded which). All receptors derive from a man in his fifties or sixties who had recovered from COVID-19. Both conserved end residues are part of each CDR3.

V gene	J gene	CDR3 protein
TRBV4-1	TRBJ2-1	CASTSSWTSGTIGQFF
TRBV24-1	TRBJ2-1	CATSDVYRGGLAGGDEQFF
TRBV5-1	TRBJ2-3	CASSLDSTSTDTQYF
TRBV7-2	TRBJ2-5	CASSLIVGARGETQYF
TRBV2	TRBJ2-5	CASRIAKETQYF
TRBV11-2	TRBJ1-4	CASSLSTASNEKLFF
TRBV5-1	TRBJ2-1	CASNLNPSGSSGEQFF
TRBV7-3	TRBJ2-5	CASSPRGLGETQYF
TRBV11-2	TRBJ2-2	CASSSGTGLAGELFF
TRBV5-6	TRBJ1-2	CASSGTGGWGYTF
TRBV5-1	TRBJ1-2	CASSLQGGLNYGYTF
TRBV3-1/TRBV3-2	TRBJ1-2	CASSNRQGGYGYTF
TRBV5-5	TRBJ2-2	CASSRTSRTGELFF
TRBV5-1	TRBJ2-7	CASSRTGTDEQYF
TRBV19	TRBJ1-5	CASSIHTYSNQPQHF
TRBV6-1	TRBJ1-1	CASSEGSVNTEAFF
TRBV7-3	TRBJ2-2	CASSLTSGITNTGELFF
TRBV14	TRBJ2-1	CASSEDLGGRIDEQFF
TRBV23-1	TRBJ2-7	CASSPPEEGSYEQYF
TRBV2	TRBJ1-2	CAGGQGIVGYTF
TRBV6-5	TRBJ1-5	CASSGLLFNQPQHF